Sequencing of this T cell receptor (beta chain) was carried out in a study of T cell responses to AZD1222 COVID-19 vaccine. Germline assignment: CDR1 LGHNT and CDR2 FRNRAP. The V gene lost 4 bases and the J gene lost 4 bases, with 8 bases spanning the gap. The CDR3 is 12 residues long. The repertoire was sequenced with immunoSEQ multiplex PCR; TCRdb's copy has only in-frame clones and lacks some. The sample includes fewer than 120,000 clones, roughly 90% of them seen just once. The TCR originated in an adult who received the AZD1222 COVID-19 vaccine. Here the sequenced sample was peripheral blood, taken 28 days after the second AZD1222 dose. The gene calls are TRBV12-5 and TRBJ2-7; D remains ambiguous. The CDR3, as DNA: TGTGCTAGTGGTTCAATAAATTACGAGCAGTACTTC. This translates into CASGSINYEQYF.